These T cell receptor beta chains were read from a single sample in a study of blood T cell repertoires in COVID-19. Produced via immunoSEQ multiplex PCR; TCRdb's table is partial and in-frame only. Of 150,000 to 200,000 clones in the sample, 74% were seen once. The material sequenced was peripheral blood. Every receptor here comes from an elderly woman with acute or convalescent COVID-19. Both conserved end residues are trimmed from each CDR3.

j_call v_call cdr3_aa
TRBJ2-1 TRBV28 ASSTGTGSNEQF
TRBJ2-1 TRBV19 ASSNLAGGGNEQF
TRBJ2-7 TRBV4-1 ASRPQSGRNSYEQY
TRBJ2-3 TRBV7-2 ATLASGSGTDTQY
TRBJ1-1 TRBV29-1 SDLTGVAEAF
TRBJ1-1 TRBV27 ASRPWGGRVAEAF
TRBJ2-5 TRBV4-2 ASSQDRQGQETQY
TRBJ1-5 TRBV19 ASSDRGPQPQH
TRBJ2-3 TRBV29-1 SVVPQGRGDTQY
TRBJ2-5 TRBV10-3 AIRTTGIGETQY
TRBJ2-7 TRBV2 ASSVTSGRYEQY
TRBJ2-2 TRBV21-1 ASSKAGRGNGELF
TRBJ2-5 TRBV6-5 ASSTSRQGMQTQY
TRBJ2-1 TRBV7-2 ASSFSPGLAKNNEQF
TRBJ2-7 TRBV9 ASSSRATGAYEQY
TRBJ1-6 TRBV2 ASSDRQTNSPLH
TRBJ1-1 TRBV28 ASSLYGGSEAF
TRBJ2-3 TRBV28 ASSLGAISTDTQY
TRBJ1-5 TRBV7-6 ASSYGRGDQPQH
TRBJ2-7 TRBV5-5 ASSPSAGTSFYEQY
TRBJ2-1 TRBV5-8 ASSSYSGREGNEQF
TRBJ1-2 TRBV10-1 ASSVPGEGDYGYT
TRBJ2-7 TRBV23-1 ASSQGREYEQY
TRBJ1-5 TRBV28 ASSPPRANYQPQH
TRBJ2-2 TRBV18 ASSPAGRTVGGELF
TRBJ2-1 TRBV5-4 ASSLAIVSSEYNEQF
TRBJ1-6 TRBV28 ASSLGQYYNSPLH
TRBJ1-2 TRBV12-3/TRBV12-4 ASSPDRRYGYT
TRBJ2-2 TRBV3-1/TRBV3-2 ASSQVWYRLAGANTGELF
TRBJ2-1 TRBV28 ASSRRGSMGSYNEQF
TRBJ2-1 TRBV6-6 ASTMPGGGIEQF
TRBJ2-7 TRBV6-6 ATSNRAASYEQY
TRBJ1-1 TRBV10-3 AISESLQGGTEAF